One and the same sample provided the 30 T cell receptor beta chains below, sequenced in a study of Tregs in tolerant kidney transplant recipients. Sequencing was performed with immunoSEQ multiplex PCR; in TCRdb, only in-frame clones are kept and a portion is missing. The sample has around 85,000 clones, approximately 89% seen once. The sequenced sample was Tregs from blood, obtained before the transplant. These receptors were obtained from a human donor who received a combined kidney and bone marrow transplant.

The chain has TRBV10-1 and TRBJ2-1; maybe TRBD1 (5 bases). Germline CDR1 is WNHNN and CDR2 is SYGVQD (reference sequence). The CDR3 consists of 15 residues. The ends were cut back, 0 bases at V and 2 bases at J, with 8 bases in the middle. The CDR3 reads CASSESQGPYNEQFF. DNA of the CDR3: TGCGCCAGCAGTGAGTCCCAGGGCCCCTACAATGAGCAGTTCTTC.

The V and J genes are TRBV5-1 and TRBJ2-2; 7 nucleotides line up with TRBD2. The V gene end was trimmed by 1 base and the J gene end by 7 bases; junction bases not matched to a gene: 7. The V gene's germline CDR1 is SGHRS and CDR2 YFSETQ. The CDR3 is made up of 15 amino acids. The CDR3 nucleotides are TGCGCCAGCAGCTTGTTTGAGGGAGGGAGCGGGGAGCTGTTTTTT. This translates into CASSLFEGGSGELFF.

The rearrangement uses TRBV5-1 and TRBJ1-4; D not resolved. The CDR3 runs to 14 residues. The germline gives CDR1 SGHRS, CDR2 YFSETQ. The germline V and J ends were trimmed by 4 bases and 3 bases, with 10 bases remaining between them. CDR3 DNA: TGCGCCAGCAGCGATACAGCATCTAATGAAAAACTGTTTTTT. It yields the protein CASSDTASNEKLFF.

This rearrangement joins TRBV5-1 to TRBJ2-7, with D possibly matching TRBD2 (5 bases). Germline V lookup: CDR1 SGHRS, CDR2 YFSETQ. This CDR3 has 15 residues. Deletions cut 4 bases from V and 6 bases from J, with 20 bases between. In nucleotides, the CDR3 is TGCGCCAGCAGCCCCGGGATCTTTAGTAAAGGCGAGCAGTACTTC. Its translation is CASSPGIFSKGEQYF.

The chain is built from TRBV19 and TRBJ2-3; 8 bases agree with TRBD2. V dropped 5 bases and J dropped 5; count of bases not matched to a gene: 6. The CDR3 consists of 14 residues. CDR1 is LNHDA, CDR2 SQIVND, per germline (reference sequence). The CDR3 DNA sequence: TGTGCCAGTAGTCCACAGACTAGCGTAGATACGCAGTATTTT. Translation: CASSPQTSVDTQYF.

This chain connects TRBV7-2 to TRBJ1-3; D is possibly TRBD1 (5 bases). Germline assignment: CDR1 SGHTA and CDR2 FQGNSA. The CDR3 loop spans 15 amino acids. Trimming left V 1 base short and J 0 bases short, with 7 bases between. The CDR3: CASSLDRPSGNTIYF. Here the CDR3 DNA reads TGTGCCAGCAGCTTAGACAGGCCCTCTGGAAACACCATATATTTT. Variable domain in full (rest from reference TRBV7-2 and TRBJ1-3): GAGVSQSPSNKVTEKGKDVELRCDPISGHTALYWYRQSLGQGLEFLIYFQGNSAPDKSGLPSDRFSAERTGGSVSTLTIQRTQQEDSAVYLCASSLDRPSGNTIYFGEGSWLTVV.

The gene calls are TRBV7-6 and TRBJ2-5; D may be TRBD1 (6 bases). This CDR3 region has 14 residues. Deletions cut 5 bases from V and 2 bases from J, with 12 bases between. Germline values: CDR1 SGHVS, CDR2 FNYEAQ. The CDR3 region has the DNA TGTGCCAGCAGCAGGGACAAAGGGCAAGAGACCCAGTACTTC. It yields the protein CASSRDKGQETQYF.

The rearrangement joins TRBV10-2 to TRBJ1-1, with D unclear. CDR1 and CDR2 from the germline V gene are WSHSY and SAAADI. V was shortened by 4 bases and J by 1 base, with 4 bases between the two germline ends. The CDR3 has 12 residues. The CDR3 region has the DNA TGCGCCAGCAGTGTAGGGAACACTGAAGCTTTCTTT. It translates to CASSVGNTEAFF.

V usage is TRBV15 and J usage is TRBJ2-3; 9 positions agree with TRBD1. There are 14 residues in the CDR3. V lost 7 bases to trimming and J lost 2 bases; unmatched junction nucleotides: 4. CDR1 is LNHNV, CDR2 YYDKDF, per germline (reference sequence). CDR3 DNA sequence: TGTGCCACCAAAAGGGACAGGGTCACAGATACGCAGTATTTT. Translating it yields CATKRDRVTDTQYF.

The rearrangement links TRBV28 to TRBJ1-3; no clear D. CDR1 is MDHEN and CDR2 is SYDVKM in the germline V gene. The CDR3 totals 15 residues. Trimming shortened V by 3 bases and J by 0 bases, and 9 bases separated the two germline ends. CDR3 DNA: TGTGCCAGCAGTTTCGACCTCACCTCTGGAAACACCATATATTTT. Translating it yields CASSFDLTSGNTIYF.

V gene TRBV30 combines with J gene TRBJ2-5; 8 bases agree with TRBD2. The trim removed 2 bases at V and 0 bases at J, leaving 5 bases unmatched. Germline values: CDR1 GTSNPN, CDR2 SVGIG (reference sequence). CDR3 length: 15 residues. CDR3 nucleotide sequence: TGTGCCTGGAGTCTCGGCGGGGGGAACCAAGAGACCCAGTACTTC. Translating gives CAWSLGGGNQETQYF.

The rearrangement links TRBV5-4 to TRBJ2-3; weak D call: TRBD2 (7 bases). V dropped 2 bases and J dropped 0 bases, with 10 bases sitting between them. Germline V CDR1 and CDR2: SGHNT, YYREEE (reference sequence). The CDR3 runs to 15 residues. In DNA form, the CDR3 reads TGTGCCAGCAGCTTTGGGGGGGCGAGCACAGATACGCAGTATTTT. Its protein is CASSFGGASTDTQYF.

This clone has a handful of counts. The rearrangement joins TRBV10-2 to TRBJ1-4; D ambiguous. Looked up from germline, CDR1 is WSHSY and CDR2 is SAAADI. The CDR3 length is 11 residues. V was shortened by 2 bases and J by 10 bases, with 5 bases between the two germline ends. The CDR3 here is CASSEMGKLFF. In nucleotides, the CDR3 is TGCGCCAGCAGTGAGATGGGAAAACTGTTTTTT.

The rearrangement uses TRBV5-4 and TRBJ1-5, with unresolved D. This CDR3 has 15 residues. The germline CDR1 and CDR2 sequences are SGHNT and YYREEE (reference sequence). Trimming cost V 0 bases and J 1 base, with 8 bases left between them. The CDR3 is CASSLVPSSNQPQHF. As DNA, the CDR3 is TGTGCCAGCAGCTTGGTCCCGAGCAGCAATCAGCCCCAGCATTTT.

This chain connects TRBV5-1 to TRBJ2-3; 7 bases agree with TRBD2. The CDR3 runs to 13 residues. J lost 4 bases, V lost 3 bases, and 2 bases had no gene match. CDR1 is SGHRS and CDR2 is YFSETQ in the germline V gene. CDR3 residues: CASSSGGADTQYF. For the CDR3, the DNA is TGCGCCAGCAGCTCTGGGGGGGCAGATACGCAGTATTTT.

The CDR3 coding sequence is TGTGCCTGGAAGCTACAAGAGACCCAGTACTTC. This codes for CAWKLQETQYF. The chain carries TRBV30 and TRBJ2-5; D remains unclear. CDR1 and CDR2 (germline): GTSNPN, SVGIG (reference sequence). V lost 4 bases and J lost 2, with 5 bases in between. There are 11 residues in the CDR3.

V usage is TRBV19 and J usage is TRBJ2-6; a possible D gene is TRBD1 (5 bases). Germline CDR1 and CDR2: LNHDA and SQIVND (reference sequence). V shed 5 bases and J shed 0 bases, with 14 bases lying between them. The CDR3 is 17 residues long. The CDR3 reads CASSFTTATSGANVLTF. The CDR3 bases are TGTGCCAGTAGTTTTACGACAGCGACCTCTGGGGCCAACGTCCTGACTTTC.

This chain links TRBV2 with TRBJ1-5; D is possibly TRBD1 (6 bases). Trimming left V 6 bases short and J 1 base short, with 13 bases between. There are 15 residues in the CDR3. The germline V gene encodes CDR1 SNHLY and CDR2 FYNNEI. CDR3 nucleotides: TGTGCCAGCAGGGGAGGGACATTCAGCAATCAGCCCCAGCATTTT. This translates into CASRGGTFSNQPQHF.

This chain joins TRBV14 and TRBJ2-7; D call uncertain. This CDR3 has 14 residues. Germline V gives CDR1 SGHDN, CDR2 FVKESK. Trimming took 1 base from V and 1 from J, leaving 8 bases between them. This CDR3 is CASSQVFRSYEQYF. In DNA, the CDR3 is TGTGCCAGCAGCCAAGTTTTTAGGTCCTACGAGCAGTACTTC.

This chain connects TRBV6-1 to TRBJ2-7, with D unclear. The V gene's germline CDR1 is MNHNS and CDR2 SASEGT. The CDR3 totals 14 residues. Trimming removed 4 bases at V and 4 bases at J, with 14 bases between. The CDR3 DNA reads as TGTGCCAGCAGTGTCCGGTCTCCCCCTTACGAGCAGTACTTC. Amino acid sequence: CASSVRSPPYEQYF.

On this clone: The junction shows a germline mismatch at one end, possibly a read error. The gene calls are TRBV7-2 and TRBJ1-4; the match to TRBD1 covers 8 bases. CDR3 size: 15 residues. In germline, CDR1 is SGHTA, CDR2 FQGNSA. This CDR3 is CASSVVTGGDEKLVF. The CDR3 DNA reads TGTGCCAGCAGCGTCGTAACAGGGGGGGATGAAAAACTGGTTTTT.

V gene TRBV27 combines with J gene TRBJ2-7; either TRBD1 or TRBD2 may fit D (5 bases each). CDR1 and CDR2 from the germline V gene are MNHEY and SMNVEV (reference sequence). Trimming took off 7 bases at V and 4 bases at J, with 14 bases between the two ends. The CDR3 runs to 13 residues. The CDR3 region is CASNGANSYEQYF. The CDR3 bases are TGTGCCAGCAACGGGGCCAACTCTTACGAGCAGTACTTC.

The chain is built from TRBV10-3 and TRBJ2-5; possibly TRBD2 for D (5 bases). This CDR3 contains 12 residues. The germline V and J ends were trimmed by 6 bases and 11 bases, with 16 bases remaining between them. Germline V CDR1 and CDR2: ENHRY, SYGVKD. The CDR3 sequence is CAISPTPWEQYF. CDR3 DNA sequence: TGTGCCATCAGCCCGACACCCTGGGAGCAGTACTTC.

Details on this clone: Sequence at one end of the junction differs from germline and may be a read error. This chain links TRBV5-6 with TRBJ2-4, with D perhaps TRBD2 (5 bases). The CDR3 totals 13 residues. CDR1 and CDR2 from the germline V gene are SGHDT and YYEEEE. The CDR3 is CASSLVPPTIGDF. Here the CDR3 DNA reads TGTGCCAGCAGCTTGGTGCCGCCGACAATCGGGGACTTC.

In regard to this clone: One end of the junction varies from germline; a read error may be responsible. This sequence joins TRBV6-1 and TRBJ2-5; a weak D match, TRBD2 (7 bases). Per germline, CDR1 MNHNS and CDR2 SASEGT. The CDR3 spans 13 residues. CDR3 loop: CSSSERGGETQYF. The CDR3 coding sequence is TGTTCCAGCAGTGAAAGGGGGGGAGAGACCCAGTACTTC.

The CDR3 nucleotides are TGTGCCAGCAACCGCCCAGGGTTACTTTCCTACGAGCAGTACTTC. Translation gives CASNRPGLLSYEQYF. The chain couples TRBV28 to TRBJ2-7; possible D gene TRBD1, 5 bases. Trimming took 7 bases from V and 1 from J, leaving 17 bases between them. CDR3 length: 15 residues. The germline gives CDR1 MDHEN, CDR2 SYDVKM.

The genes are TRBV5-1 and TRBJ1-6, with TRBD1 as a possible D gene (6 bases). The germline gives CDR1 SGHRS, CDR2 YFSETQ. Trimming left V 1 base short and J 6 bases short, with 11 bases between. CDR3 length: 15 residues. The CDR3 spells CASSLITRGNSPLHF. In DNA form, the CDR3 reads TGCGCCAGCAGCTTGATTACCAGGGGTAATTCACCCCTCCACTTT. The complete variable domain, with remaining parts taken from reference TRBV5-1 and TRBJ1-6, reads KAGVTQTPRYLIKTRGQQVTLSCSPISGHRSVSWYQQTPGQGLQFLFEYFSETQRNKGNFPGRFSGRQFSNSRSEMNVSTLELGDSALYLCASSLITRGNSPLHFGNGTRLTVT.

The V call is TRBV7-9, the J call TRBJ2-1, with TRBD2 matching 13 bases. The CDR3 runs to 15 residues. The junction had 6 bases not matched to a gene; V was cut back by 3 bases and J by 10 bases. Looked up from germline, CDR1 is SEHNR and CDR2 is FQNEAQ (reference sequence). This chain's CDR3 is CASSFGLAGATEQFF. The CDR3, as DNA: TGTGCCAGCAGCTTTGGACTAGCGGGAGCCACCGAGCAGTTCTTC.

V usage is TRBV9 and J usage is TRBJ1-4, with 7 bases that match TRBD1. The ends lost 4 bases at V and 8 bases at J; junction bases unmatched: 11. The CDR3 is made up of 15 amino acids. Germline values: CDR1 SGDLS, CDR2 YYNGEE. The CDR3 loop reads CASSPDTGVAEKLFF. The CDR3 DNA follows: TGTGCCAGCAGCCCGGACACAGGGGTCGCGGAAAAACTGTTTTTT.

The chain uses TRBV4-2 and TRBJ2-6, with D perhaps assigned TRBD1 or TRBD2 (5 bases each). The ends were cut back, 1 base at V and 1 base at J, with 11 bases in the middle. CDR1 is LGHNA and CDR2 is YNFKEQ in the germline V gene. The CDR3 is 17 amino acids. The CDR3 region is CASSQGDGRSGANVLTF. The CDR3 DNA sequence: TGTGCCAGCAGCCAAGGGGACGGACGGTCTGGGGCCAACGTCCTGACTTTC.